This paragraph reports one T cell receptor (beta chain). Its antigen is not known. The V and J ends lost 2 bases and 5 bases, in that order; junction bases with no gene match: 10. Germline CDR1 MNHNS, CDR2 SASEGT. This CDR3 is 16 amino acids long. This sample is part of a study of OX40 agonist ivuxolimab in advanced cancers. Method: immunoSEQ multiplex PCR; TCRdb's copy keeps in-frame clones and lacks some. The repertoire holds 30,000 to 40,000 clones, with approximately 89% as singletons. The study's findings and limits: CD8+ T cells averaged more expanded clones than CD4+. Clones of CD4+ and CD8+ blood T cells grew by week 6 at doses of 0.1 to 3.0 mg/kg.

This chain connects TRBV6-1 to TRBJ1-2, with 8 bases identical to TRBD1. The TCR sequence derives from an adult with an advanced solid tumor such as melanoma, head and neck, liver or kidney cancer. The source was CD4+ or CD8+ T cells sorted from blood, collected in a trial of the OX40 agonist ivuxolimab. CDR3 in DNA: TGTGCCAGCAGTGAATTCCCGCAGGGGGCAGGGTATGGCTACACCTTC. This encodes CASSEFPQGAGYGYTF.